The clone carrying this TCR beta chain occurred a few times. The antigen remains unidentified. TCRdb re-called the reads through MiXCR, storing one row per CDR3 protein. There are about 890,000 distinct CDR3 sequences in the sample; less than 40% occur only once, and over 12% lies in the top ten. The J segment lost 7 bases and the V segment lost 8 bases, leaving 9 bases of the junction unmatched. CDR3 length: 15 amino acids. Germline CDR1 reads MNHEY; CDR2 reads SMNVEV (reference sequence). The data were taken from a study of T cell repertoires in cytomegalovirus infection. Study-wide background: CMV epitopes in the study were HLA-C-restricted (recently identified) and HLA-B-restricted (well studied). Public TCR beta signatures were indicative of both CMV infection and a matching HLA type.

Study findings and constraints: It was HLA-C-restricted CMV-specific TCR beta clonotypes that dominated the response ex vivo.

Sequences were derived from cultured CD8+ T cells from PBMCs, sampled from culture after CMV antigen stimulation. This TCR was recovered from a human donor in good health (CMV status not recorded). Some clones in this sample may be carry-over from other donors' samples. The chain joins TRBV27 to TRBJ2-1; 12 bases agree with TRBD2. CDR3 sequence: CASGSSGGAWNEQFF. Written as DNA, the CDR3 is TGTGCCAGCGGGTCTAGCGGGGGGGCTTGGAATGAGCAGTTCTTC.